The 22 T cell receptor beta chains presented below share a single source sample, sequenced in a study of cytomegalovirus exposure and HLA in healthy donors. Primers for the PCR totalled 60 Vbeta and 13 Jbeta. Clones were sequenced by immunoSEQ multiplex PCR, and TCRdb holds only the in-frame ones, with some missing. The sample carries about 120,000 clones, 74% recorded once. Specimen: PBMCs. The receptors come from a human donor in good health.

The chain combines TRBV6-9 with TRBJ2-7; D is unclear. The V gene lost 2 bases and the J gene lost 0 bases, with 14 bases spanning the gap. CDR3 length: 16 amino acids. The germline gives CDR1 MNHGY, CDR2 SVAAGI. The CDR3 DNA follows: TGTGCCAGCAGTTATAGCGTGGCGCCTTGCTCCTACGAGCAGTACTTC. Translation: CASSYSVAPCSYEQYF.

The chain is built from TRBV4-2 and TRBJ2-3; TRBD2 agrees at 7 bases. V was clipped by 1 base and J by 2 bases; unmatched bases: 3. This CDR3 region has 15 residues. Germline values: CDR1 LGHNA, CDR2 YNFKEQ. CDR3 loop: CASSQALADTDTQYF. DNA for the CDR3: TGTGCCAGCAGCCAAGCGCTAGCGGACACAGATACGCAGTATTTT.

The J gene is TRBJ2-7, the V gene TRBV6-5; 9 bases agree with TRBD2. The CDR3 extends over 15 amino acids. The trim removed 5 bases at V and 2 bases at J, leaving 7 bases unmatched. Germline CDR1 reads MNHEY; CDR2 reads SVGAGI. CDR3 amino acids: CASSLRTSEAYEQYF. The CDR3 region has the DNA TGTGCCAGCAGTCTTAGGACTAGCGAGGCCTACGAGCAGTACTTC.

The chain joins TRBV6-1 to TRBJ1-4; tentative D call: TRBD1 (6 bases). This CDR3 has 14 amino acids. Germline CDR1 is MNHNS and CDR2 is SASEGT. Trimming shortened V by 6 bases and J by 4 bases, and 12 bases separated the two germline ends. As DNA, the CDR3 is TGTGCCAGCAGACCGGGACACATTAATGAAAAACTGTTTTTT. It translates to CASRPGHINEKLFF.

The V and J genes are TRBV7-2 and TRBJ1-1, with D perhaps TRBD1 (5 bases). Trimming removed 1 base from V and 8 bases from J, with 14 bases in between. The CDR3 spans 14 residues. The germline V gene encodes CDR1 SGHTA and CDR2 FQGNSA. The CDR3 coding sequence is TGTGCCAGCAGCTTAGGTTCGACCAGGGTAGAAGCTTTCTTT. As protein: CASSLGSTRVEAFF.

V is TRBV29-1 and J is TRBJ2-2, with D tentatively TRBD2 (7 bases). CDR1 is SQVTM, CDR2 ANQGSEA, per germline. The CDR3 is 18 amino acids. V dropped 6 bases and J dropped 5 bases, with 28 bases sitting between them. The CDR3 DNA reads TGCAGCGTCGACAGAAAGGGGGGGGGCATCGGGTGGACCGGGGAGCTGTTTTTT. Protein: CSVDRKGGGIGWTGELFF.

The chain recombines TRBV10-3 with TRBJ2-7, with TRBD1 matching over 10 bases. CDR1 is ENHRY, CDR2 SYGVKD, per germline. This CDR3 region has 13 residues. V was clipped by 4 bases and J by 5 bases; unmatched bases: 2. The CDR3 loop is CAISVGTGDEQYF. DNA of the CDR3: TGTGCCATCAGTGTGGGGACAGGGGACGAGCAGTACTTC.

This CDR3 reads CASSLGGGRQTQYF. Here the CDR3 DNA reads TGTGCCAGCAGCTTAGGCGGGGGTCGGCAGACCCAGTACTTC. This chain connects TRBV7-9 to TRBJ2-5, with 7 bases aligning to TRBD2. V gave up 1 base and J gave up 6 bases; unmatched junction bases: 5. This CDR3 has 14 residues. Germline loops: CDR1 SEHNR, CDR2 FQNEAQ (reference sequence).

The rearrangement links TRBV30 to TRBJ2-3; a weak D match, TRBD1 (6 bases). Germline CDR1 GTSNPN, CDR2 SVGIG (reference sequence). Trimming removed 0 bases from V and 4 bases from J, with 11 bases in between. This CDR3 has 14 amino acids. CDR3 in DNA: TGTGCCTGGAGTGTTAGGGGGAGCGCAGATACGCAGTATTTT. It codes for CAWSVRGSADTQYF.

The chain is built from TRBV28 and TRBJ1-1; TRBD1 is a possible D gene (5 bases). Germline V gene sequence: CDR1 MDHEN, CDR2 SYDVKM. V was shortened by 6 bases and J by 2 bases, with 13 bases between the two germline ends. This CDR3 contains 14 residues. This CDR3 reads CASRRDGGNTEAFF. CDR3 DNA sequence: TGTGCCAGCAGACGAGACGGGGGAAACACTGAAGCTTTCTTT.

V and J are TRBV7-9 and TRBJ2-7, with 8 bases fitting TRBD2. After removal of 3 bases from V and 0 bases from J, the junction contained 7 bases not matched to a gene. Germline V gene data show CDR1 as SEHNR and CDR2 as FQNEAQ (reference sequence). The CDR3 loop spans 16 amino acids. The CDR3 coding sequence is TGTGCCAGCAGCTTCCTCTCGGCGGGAGGCTCCTACGAGCAGTACTTC. It yields the protein CASSFLSAGGSYEQYF. The variable domain in full, with the rest retrieved from reference TRBV7-9 and TRBJ2-7, is DTGVSQNPRHKITKRGQNVTFRCDPISEHNRLYWYRQTLGQGPEFLTYFQNEAQLEKSRLLSDRFSAERPKGSFSTLEIQRTEQGDSAMYLCASSFLSAGGSYEQYFGPGTRLTVT.

As concerns this clone: An end of the junction does not agree with germline; a read error may underlie this. The chain couples TRBV7-7 to TRBJ2-2, with D uncertain. There are 16 residues in the CDR3. Germline assignment: CDR1 SSHAT and CDR2 FNYEAQ (reference sequence). The CDR3 region is CASSSWRGPNTGELFF. The CDR3 nucleotides are TGTGCTAGCAGCAGCTGGAGAGGTCCGAACACCGGGGAGCTGTTTTTT.

The chain has TRBV4-3 and TRBJ2-2; D is uncertain. The V end lost 4 bases, the J end lost 4 bases, and 16 bases lay between the germline ends. This CDR3 is built from 16 residues. CDR1 LGHNA and CDR2 YSLEER come from the germline V gene. CDR3 DNA sequence: TGCGCCAGCAGCCTGGCCGTGGTTATTGGCACCGGGGAGCTGTTTTTT. It specifies CASSLAVVIGTGELFF.

J is TRBJ2-7 and V is TRBV2; TRBD1 matches 7 bases. V gave up 3 bases and J gave up 5 bases; unmatched junction bases: 1. The CDR3 spans 12 residues. Germline V gene data show CDR1 as SNHLY and CDR2 as FYNNEI. The CDR3 nucleotides read TGTGCCAGCAGTGAGAGGGGGCACGAGCAGTACTTC. It translates to CASSERGHEQYF.

The chain recombines TRBV5-6 with TRBJ1-1; TRBD1 aligns across 7 bases. The CDR3 has 14 residues. Per germline, CDR1 SGHDT and CDR2 YYEEEE. The V gene end was trimmed by 3 bases and the J gene end by 5 bases; junction bases not matched to a gene: 7. This CDR3 reads CASSSTGTATEAFF. The CDR3 DNA follows: TGTGCCAGCAGCTCCACCGGGACAGCGACTGAAGCTTTCTTT.

The chain carries TRBV14 and TRBJ2-3; 13 bases are shared with TRBD2. CDR3 length: 16 residues. The germline V gene encodes CDR1 SGHDN and CDR2 FVKESK. Losses at the gene ends were 1 base for V and 10 bases for J; bases not matched to a gene: 8. CDR3 nucleotide sequence: TGTGCCAGCAGCCAAGGCGGACTAGCGGGAGTCTTCGCGCAGTATTTT. Its protein product is CASSQGGLAGVFAQYF.

Regarding this clone: One junction end does not reproduce the germline sequence, and a read error may be involved. The chain links TRBV7-9 to TRBJ2-7; D is possibly TRBD1 (5 bases). The CDR3 sequence is 12 residues long. Germline CDR1 is SEHNR and CDR2 is FQNEAQ (reference sequence). The CDR3 spells CSSSLRREEQYF. Here the CDR3 DNA reads TGTTCCAGCAGCTTACGCAGGGAAGAGCAGTACTTC.

The chain has TRBV5-8 and TRBJ2-7; D unresolved. Looked up from germline, CDR1 is SGHTS and CDR2 is YDEGEE. The CDR3 is made up of 16 amino acids. V lost 0 bases to trimming and J lost 4 bases, with 17 bases between them. In DNA, the CDR3 is TGTGCCAGCAGCTTGGGTCGGGTTATGGGTCGTTACGAGCAGTACTTC. Translating it yields CASSLGRVMGRYEQYF.

The chain joins TRBV5-1 to TRBJ1-1; 9 bases are shared with TRBD1. The germline V gene has CDR1 SGHRS and CDR2 YFSETQ. CDR3 length: 16 amino acids. V shed 5 bases, J shed 3 bases, and the junction held 11 bases outside the gene matches. In DNA, the CDR3 is TGCGCCAGCAGGAACAGGGGGCTGATTGAGGACACTGAAGCTTTCTTT. Encoded protein: CASRNRGLIEDTEAFF.

The V call is TRBV5-4, the J call TRBJ2-5; D is ambiguous. The CDR3 covers 11 residues. Germline values: CDR1 SGHNT, CDR2 YYREEE (reference sequence). Trimming took 2 bases from V and 5 from J, leaving 4 bases between them. CDR3 sequence: CASSFLETQYF. CDR3 DNA: TGTGCCAGCAGCTTTCTGGAGACCCAGTACTTC.

V usage is TRBV27 and J usage is TRBJ2-2; TRBD2 aligns across 12 bases. The CDR3 extends over 16 amino acids. Germline lookup yields CDR1 MNHEY and CDR2 SMNVEV (reference sequence). V lost 6 bases, J lost 3 bases, and 5 bases stayed unmatched. In nucleotides, the CDR3 is TGTGCCAGCAGATCTCTAGCGGGAGGGGACACCGGGGAGCTGTTTTTT. Protein sequence: CASRSLAGGDTGELFF.

The V call is TRBV29-1, the J call TRBJ2-7; D gene ambiguous. This CDR3 region has 13 residues. The germline gives CDR1 SQVTM, CDR2 ANQGSEA. V dropped 1 base and J dropped 3 bases, with 10 bases sitting between them. CDR3 nucleotides: TGCAGCGTTGAAGGATCAGGTCTCTACGAGCAGTACTTC. It translates to CSVEGSGLYEQYF.